This T cell receptor (beta chain) was sequenced in a study of T cell responses to AZD1222 COVID-19 vaccine. Regarding the study as a whole: Without day 14 samples, only post-peak T cell repertoires were studied.

Trimming left V 6 bases short and J 2 bases short, with 11 bases between. The CDR3 contains 13 residues. CDR1 and CDR2 (germline): SGHAT, FQDESV (reference sequence). Using immunoSEQ multiplex PCR, the repertoire was profiled, and TCRdb retains in-frame clones only, with some absent. The table shows 100,000 or so clones, with 86% occurring only once. This clone came up once. Its specificity is not known. Sample: peripheral blood, taken 28 days after the second AZD1222 dose. The clonotype comes from an adult who received the AZD1222 COVID-19 vaccine. This chain links TRBV11-1 with TRBJ2-7, with D possibly being TRBD1 (5 bases). The CDR3 loop reads CASSSGLAYEQYF. CDR3 DNA sequence: TGTGCCAGCAGTTCAGGGTTGGCCTACGAGCAGTACTTC.